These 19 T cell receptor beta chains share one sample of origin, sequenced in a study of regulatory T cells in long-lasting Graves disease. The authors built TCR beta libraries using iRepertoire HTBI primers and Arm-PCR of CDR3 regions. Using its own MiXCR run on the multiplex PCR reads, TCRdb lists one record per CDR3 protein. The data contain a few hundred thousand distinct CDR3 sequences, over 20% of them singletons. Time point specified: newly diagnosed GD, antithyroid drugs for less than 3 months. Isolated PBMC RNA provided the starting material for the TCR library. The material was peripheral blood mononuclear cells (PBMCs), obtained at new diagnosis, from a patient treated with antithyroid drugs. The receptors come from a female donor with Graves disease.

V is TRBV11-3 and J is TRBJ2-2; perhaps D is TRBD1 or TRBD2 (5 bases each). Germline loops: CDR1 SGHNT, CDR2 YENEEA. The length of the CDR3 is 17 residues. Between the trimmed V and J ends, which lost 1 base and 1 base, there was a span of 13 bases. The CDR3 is CASSLGDRAVNTGELFF. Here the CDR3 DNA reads TGTGCCAGCAGCTTAGGGGACCGGGCCGTGAACACCGGGGAGCTGTTTTTT. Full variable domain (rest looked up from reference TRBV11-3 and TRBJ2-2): EAGVVQSPRYKIIEKKQPVAFWCNPISGHNTLYWYLQNLGQGPELLIRYENEEAVDDSQLPKDRFSAERLKGVDSTLKIQPAELGDSAVYLCASSLGDRAVNTGELFFGEGSRLTVL.

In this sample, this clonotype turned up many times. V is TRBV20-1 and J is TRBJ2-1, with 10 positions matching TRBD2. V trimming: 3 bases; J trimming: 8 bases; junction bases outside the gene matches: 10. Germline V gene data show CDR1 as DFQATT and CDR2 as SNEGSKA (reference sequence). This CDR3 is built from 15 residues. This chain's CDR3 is CSASPTSGSPYEQFF. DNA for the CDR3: TGCAGTGCTAGCCCGACTAGCGGGTCCCCATATGAGCAGTTCTTC.

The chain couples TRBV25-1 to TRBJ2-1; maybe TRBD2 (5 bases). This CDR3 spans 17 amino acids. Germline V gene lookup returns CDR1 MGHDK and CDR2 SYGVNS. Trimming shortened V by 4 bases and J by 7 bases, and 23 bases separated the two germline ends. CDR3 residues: CASSVPFGGSTLNEQFF. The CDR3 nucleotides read TGTGCCAGCAGTGTTCCTTTTGGTGGGAGTACGTTGAATGAGCAGTTCTTC.

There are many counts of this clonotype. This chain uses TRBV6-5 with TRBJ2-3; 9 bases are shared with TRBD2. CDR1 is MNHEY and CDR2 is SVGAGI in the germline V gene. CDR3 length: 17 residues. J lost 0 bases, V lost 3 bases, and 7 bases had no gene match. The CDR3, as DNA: TGTGCCAGCAGTTATCTAGCGGGGACCACTAGCACAGATACGCAGTATTTT. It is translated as CASSYLAGTTSTDTQYF.

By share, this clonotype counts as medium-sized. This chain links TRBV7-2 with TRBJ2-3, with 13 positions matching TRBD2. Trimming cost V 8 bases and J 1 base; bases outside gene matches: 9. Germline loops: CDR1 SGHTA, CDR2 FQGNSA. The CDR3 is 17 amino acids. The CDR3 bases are TGTGCCAGCCGACGGACTAGCGGGAGTGGTGGCACAGATACGCAGTATTTT. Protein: CASRRTSGSGGTDTQYF.

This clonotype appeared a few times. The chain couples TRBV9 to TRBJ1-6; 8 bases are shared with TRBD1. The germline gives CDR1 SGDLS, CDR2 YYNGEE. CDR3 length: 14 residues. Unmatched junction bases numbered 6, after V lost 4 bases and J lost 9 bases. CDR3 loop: CASSSRGPGSPLHF. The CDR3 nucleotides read TGTGCCAGCAGCTCCAGGGGGCCGGGTTCACCCCTCCACTTT.

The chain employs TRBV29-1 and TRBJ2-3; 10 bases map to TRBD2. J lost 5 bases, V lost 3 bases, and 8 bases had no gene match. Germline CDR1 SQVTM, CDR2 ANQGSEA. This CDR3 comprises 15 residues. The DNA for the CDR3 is TGCAGCGTTGACCCTAGCGGGAGTCTGGTAGATACGCAGTATTTT. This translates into CSVDPSGSLVDTQYF.

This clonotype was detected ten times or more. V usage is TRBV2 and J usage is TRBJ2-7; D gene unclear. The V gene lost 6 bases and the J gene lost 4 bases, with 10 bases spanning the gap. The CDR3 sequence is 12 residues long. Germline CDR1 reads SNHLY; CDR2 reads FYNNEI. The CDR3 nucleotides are TGTGCCAGCAGCAAAAGACAATACGAGCAGTACTTC. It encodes CASSKRQYEQYF.

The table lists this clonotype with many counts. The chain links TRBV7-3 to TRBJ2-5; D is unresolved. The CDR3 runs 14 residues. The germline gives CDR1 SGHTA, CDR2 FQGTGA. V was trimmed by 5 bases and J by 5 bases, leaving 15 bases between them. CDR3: CASSDQDPGETQYF. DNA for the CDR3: TGTGCCAGCAGCGACCAGGACCCTGGGGAGACCCAGTACTTC.

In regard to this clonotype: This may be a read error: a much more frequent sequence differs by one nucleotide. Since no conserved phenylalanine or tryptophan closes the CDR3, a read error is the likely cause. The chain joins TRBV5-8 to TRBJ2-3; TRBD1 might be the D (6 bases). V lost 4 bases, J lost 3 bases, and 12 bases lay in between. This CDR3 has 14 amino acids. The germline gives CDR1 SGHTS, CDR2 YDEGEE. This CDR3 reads CASSTRTATDTQYS. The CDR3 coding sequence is TGTGCCAGCAGCACACGGACAGCTACAGATACGCAGTATTCT.

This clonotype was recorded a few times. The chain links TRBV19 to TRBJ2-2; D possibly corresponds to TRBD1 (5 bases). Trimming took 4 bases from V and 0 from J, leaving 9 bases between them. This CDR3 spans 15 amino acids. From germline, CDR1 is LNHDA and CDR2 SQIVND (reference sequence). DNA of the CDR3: TGTGCCAGTAGTAGACAGAAAGCGAACACCGGGGAGCTGTTTTTT. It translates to CASSRQKANTGELFF.

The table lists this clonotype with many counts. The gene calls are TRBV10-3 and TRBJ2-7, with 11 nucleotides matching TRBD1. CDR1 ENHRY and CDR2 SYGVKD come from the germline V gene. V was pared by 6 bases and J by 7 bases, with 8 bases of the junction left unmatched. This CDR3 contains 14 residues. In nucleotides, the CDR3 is TGTGCCATCAGGCCGGGACAGGGGGTCCAAGAGCAGTACTTC. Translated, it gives CAIRPGQGVQEQYF.

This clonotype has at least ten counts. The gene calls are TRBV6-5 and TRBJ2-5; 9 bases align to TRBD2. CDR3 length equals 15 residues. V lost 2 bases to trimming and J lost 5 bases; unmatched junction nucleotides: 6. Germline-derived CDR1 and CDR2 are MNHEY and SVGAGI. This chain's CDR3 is CASSYGAGGLETQYF. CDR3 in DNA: TGTGCCAGCAGTTACGGGGCGGGAGGGTTGGAGACCCAGTACTTC.

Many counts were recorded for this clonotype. The CDR3 here is CSVQTRPLEAFF. The CDR3 DNA is TGCAGCGTCCAAACCCGACCGCTAGAAGCTTTCTTT. This chain uses TRBV29-1 with TRBJ1-1; unclear D gene. The V and J ends lost 6 bases and 8 bases respectively, with 16 bases between them. Germline CDR1 is SQVTM and CDR2 is ANQGSEA. The CDR3 is 12 amino acids.

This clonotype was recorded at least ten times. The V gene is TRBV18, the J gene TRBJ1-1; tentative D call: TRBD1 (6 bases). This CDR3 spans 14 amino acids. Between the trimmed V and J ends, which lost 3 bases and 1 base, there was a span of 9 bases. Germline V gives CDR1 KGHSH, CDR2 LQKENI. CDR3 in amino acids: CASSPGHSNTEAFF. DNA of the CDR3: TGTGCCAGCTCACCGGGACACTCGAACACTGAAGCTTTCTTT.

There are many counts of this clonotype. In DNA, the CDR3 is TGTGCCAGCAGTAAGACCGGGACAGGCAATCAGCCCCAGCATTTT. Amino acid sequence: CASSKTGTGNQPQHF. The chain recombines TRBV27 with TRBJ1-5; 7 bases match TRBD1. The V gene end was trimmed by 5 bases and the J gene end by 2 bases; junction bases not matched to a gene: 6. Germline CDR1 reads MNHEY; CDR2 reads SMNVEV (reference sequence). The CDR3 loop spans 15 amino acids.

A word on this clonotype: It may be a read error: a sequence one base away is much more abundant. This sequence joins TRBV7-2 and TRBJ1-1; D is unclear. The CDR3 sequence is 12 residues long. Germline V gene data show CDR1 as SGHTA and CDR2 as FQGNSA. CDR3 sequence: CASGLIGYEAFF. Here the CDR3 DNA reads TGTGCCAGCGGCTTGATTGGATATGAAGCTTTCTTT.

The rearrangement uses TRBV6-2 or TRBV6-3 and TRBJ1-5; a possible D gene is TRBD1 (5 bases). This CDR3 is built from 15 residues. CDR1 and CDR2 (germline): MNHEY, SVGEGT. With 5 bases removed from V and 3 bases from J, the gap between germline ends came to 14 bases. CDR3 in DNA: TGTGCCAGCAGTGGACACTCGGGCCCCAATCAGCCCCAGCATTTT. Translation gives CASSGHSGPNQPQHF.

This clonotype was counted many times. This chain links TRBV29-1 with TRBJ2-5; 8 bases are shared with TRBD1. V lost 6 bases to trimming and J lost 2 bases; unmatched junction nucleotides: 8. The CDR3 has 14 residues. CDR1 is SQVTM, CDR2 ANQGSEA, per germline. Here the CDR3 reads CSVDDRGLQETQYF. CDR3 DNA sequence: TGCAGCGTGGACGACAGGGGCCTACAAGAGACCCAGTACTTC.